This entry lists 9 T cell receptor beta chains sequenced from one sample in a study of blood T cell repertoires in COVID-19. TCRdb keeps only in-frame clones here, not all; method: immunoSEQ multiplex PCR. The top ten hold roughly 11% of the sample, which has over 200,000 clones, under 90% seen once. The sample comprised peripheral blood. These TCRs come from a man over 45 with COVID-19, enrolled during active disease.

The chain recombines TRBV3-1 (or the pseudogene TRBV3-2) with TRBJ2-1; 12 bases align to TRBD2. Losses at the gene ends were 4 bases for V and 4 bases for J; bases not matched to a gene: 8. Per the germline V gene, CDR1 is LGHDT and CDR2 is YNNKEL (reference sequence). This CDR3 is 17 amino acids long. The CDR3 here is CASSPLAGGPRYNEQFF. CDR3 in DNA: TGTGCCAGCAGCCCCCTAGCGGGAGGGCCGCGGTACAATGAGCAGTTCTTC.

The V and J genes are TRBV7-9 and TRBJ1-2; perhaps TRBD1 as D (6 bases). V was pared by 5 bases and J by 3 bases, with 16 bases between. Germline-derived CDR1 and CDR2 are SEHNR and FQNEAQ (reference sequence). This CDR3 region has 15 residues. The CDR3 spells CASSPHREVDYGYTF. Here the CDR3 DNA reads TGTGCCAGCAGCCCACACAGGGAAGTCGACTATGGCTACACCTTC.

This chain connects TRBV10-3 to TRBJ1-1, with D hard to call. Germline lookup yields CDR1 ENHRY and CDR2 SYGVKD. This CDR3 contains 13 residues. V shed 2 bases and J shed 3 bases, with 7 bases lying between them. The CDR3 loop is CAISEGGDTEAFF. Here the CDR3 DNA reads TGTGCCATCAGTGAGGGCGGGGACACTGAAGCTTTCTTT.

This chain uses TRBV7-2 with TRBJ2-5, with D maybe TRBD2 (5 bases). CDR3 length: 14 amino acids. Trimming stripped 2 bases from V and 1 base from J, with 8 bases between. In germline, CDR1 is SGHTA, CDR2 FQGNSA. In DNA form, the CDR3 reads TGTGCCAGCAGCTTAAACAGCGGCCAAGAGACCCAGTACTTC. It encodes CASSLNSGQETQYF.

In its sample, this clone was seen a few times. The V and J genes are TRBV2 and TRBJ1-1; 7 bases agree with TRBD1. V was clipped by 5 bases and J by 3 bases; unmatched bases: 9. CDR3 length equals 15 residues. From germline, CDR1 is SNHLY and CDR2 FYNNEI. CDR3 sequence reads: CASSLNTGVDTEAFF. In DNA, the CDR3 is TGTGCCAGCAGTTTAAACACAGGGGTAGACACTGAAGCTTTCTTT.

This chain connects TRBV6-1 to TRBJ2-5; D may be TRBD1 (6 bases). Between the trimmed V and J ends, which lost 1 base and 1 base, there was a span of 19 bases. The CDR3 length is 18 residues. CDR1 MNHNS and CDR2 SASEGT come from the germline V gene. CDR3 sequence: CASSEGVTGEIVQETQYF. The CDR3 DNA sequence: TGTGCCAGCAGTGAAGGTGTGACAGGCGAAATAGTCCAAGAGACCCAGTACTTC.

The genes are TRBV9 and TRBJ2-1; 9 bases agree with TRBD2. CDR3 length equals 17 residues. From germline, CDR1 is SGDLS and CDR2 YYNGEE. The J segment lost 2 bases and the V segment lost 0 bases, leaving 6 bases of the junction unmatched. The CDR3 loop is CASSVGVAGGTYNEQFF. The CDR3 nucleotides read TGTGCCAGCAGCGTAGGAGTGGCGGGGGGGACCTACAATGAGCAGTTCTTC.

The chain recombines TRBV5-4 with TRBJ2-7; 12 bases align to TRBD2. CDR1 and CDR2 (germline): SGHNT, YYREEE (reference sequence). With 3 bases clipped from V and 5 bases from J, the junction kept 9 bases outside the gene matches. The CDR3 loop spans 16 amino acids. The CDR3 here is CASSSSGRALLNEQYF. In nucleotides, the CDR3 is TGTGCCAGCAGCTCTAGCGGGAGGGCCCTCCTGAACGAGCAGTACTTC.

The rearrangement links TRBV19 to TRBJ2-3, with D unclear. Trimming removed 1 base from V and 4 bases from J, with 12 bases in between. Germline CDR1 is LNHDA and CDR2 is SQIVND (reference sequence). The CDR3 runs to 15 residues. CDR3 DNA: TGTGCCAGTAGTATAGTGGTAGCAGCGTCAGATACGCAGTATTTT. Translated, it gives CASSIVVAASDTQYF.